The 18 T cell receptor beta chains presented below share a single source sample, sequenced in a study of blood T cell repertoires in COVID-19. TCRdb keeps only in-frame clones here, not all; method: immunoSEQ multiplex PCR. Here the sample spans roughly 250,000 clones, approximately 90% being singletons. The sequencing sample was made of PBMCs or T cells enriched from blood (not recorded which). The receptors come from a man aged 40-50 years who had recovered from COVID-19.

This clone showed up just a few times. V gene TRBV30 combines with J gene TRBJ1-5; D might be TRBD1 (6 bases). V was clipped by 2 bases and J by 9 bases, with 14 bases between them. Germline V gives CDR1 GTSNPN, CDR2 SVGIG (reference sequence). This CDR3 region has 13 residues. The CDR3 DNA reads TGTGCCTGGAGTTATACAGGGAGAGGGCCCCAGCATTTT. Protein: CAWSYTGRGPQHF.

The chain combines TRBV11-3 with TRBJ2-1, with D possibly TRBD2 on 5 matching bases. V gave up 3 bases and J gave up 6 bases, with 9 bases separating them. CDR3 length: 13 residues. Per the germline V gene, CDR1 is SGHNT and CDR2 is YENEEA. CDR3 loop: CASSFSAGNEQFF. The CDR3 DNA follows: TGTGCCAGCAGCTTCTCGGCGGGCAATGAGCAGTTCTTC. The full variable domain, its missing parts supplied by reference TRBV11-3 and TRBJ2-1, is EAGVVQSPRYKIIEKKQPVAFWCNPISGHNTLYWYLQNLGQGPELLIRYENEEAVDDSQLPKDRFSAERLKGVDSTLKIQPAELGDSAVYLCASSFSAGNEQFFGPGTRLTVL.

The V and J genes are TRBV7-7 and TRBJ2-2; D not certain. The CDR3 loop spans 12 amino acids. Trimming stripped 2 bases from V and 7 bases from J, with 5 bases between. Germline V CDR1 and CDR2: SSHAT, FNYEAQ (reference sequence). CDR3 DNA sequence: TGTGCCAGCAGCTTATCCGGCGGGGAGCTGTTTTTT. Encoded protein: CASSLSGGELFF. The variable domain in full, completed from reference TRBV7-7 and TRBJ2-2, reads GAGVSQSPRYKVTKRGQDVTLRCDPISSHATLYWYQQALGQGPEFLTYFNYEAQPDKSGLPSDRFSAERPEGSISTLTIQRTEQRDSAMYRCASSLSGGELFFGEGSRLTVL.

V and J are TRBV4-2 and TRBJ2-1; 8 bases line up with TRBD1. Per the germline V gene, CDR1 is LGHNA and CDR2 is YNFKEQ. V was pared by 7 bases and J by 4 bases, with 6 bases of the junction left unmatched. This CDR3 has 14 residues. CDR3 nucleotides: TGTGCCAGCACCGAGGGACAGGCGTACAATGAGCAGTTCTTC. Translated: CASTEGQAYNEQFF.

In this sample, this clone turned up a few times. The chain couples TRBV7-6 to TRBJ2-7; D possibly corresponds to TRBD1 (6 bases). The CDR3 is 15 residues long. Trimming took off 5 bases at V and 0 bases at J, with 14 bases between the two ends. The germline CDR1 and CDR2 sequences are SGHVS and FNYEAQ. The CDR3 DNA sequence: TGTGCCAGCAGCGCCCAGGGGACGAGCTCCTACGAGCAGTACTTC. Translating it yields CASSAQGTSSYEQYF.

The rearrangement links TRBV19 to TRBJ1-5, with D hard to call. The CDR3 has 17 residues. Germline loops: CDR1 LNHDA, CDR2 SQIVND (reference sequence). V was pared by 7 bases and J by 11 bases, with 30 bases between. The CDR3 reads CASTMAVTWTGTVAQHF. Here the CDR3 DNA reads TGTGCCAGTACCATGGCGGTTACATGGACTGGTACGGTCGCCCAGCATTTT.

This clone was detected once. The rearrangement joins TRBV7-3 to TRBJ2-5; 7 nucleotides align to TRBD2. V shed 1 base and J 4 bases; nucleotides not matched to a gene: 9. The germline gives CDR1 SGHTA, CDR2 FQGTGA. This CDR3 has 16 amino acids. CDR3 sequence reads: CASSLISGGSGETQYF. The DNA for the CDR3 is TGTGCCAGCAGCTTAATTAGTGGCGGGAGTGGAGAGACCCAGTACTTC.

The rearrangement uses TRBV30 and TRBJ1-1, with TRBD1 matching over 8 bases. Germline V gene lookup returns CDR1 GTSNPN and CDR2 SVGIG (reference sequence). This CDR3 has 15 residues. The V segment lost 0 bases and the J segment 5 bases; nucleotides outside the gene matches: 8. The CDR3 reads CAWSVKNRGATEAFF. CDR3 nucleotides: TGTGCCTGGAGTGTTAAAAACAGGGGGGCTACTGAAGCTTTCTTT.

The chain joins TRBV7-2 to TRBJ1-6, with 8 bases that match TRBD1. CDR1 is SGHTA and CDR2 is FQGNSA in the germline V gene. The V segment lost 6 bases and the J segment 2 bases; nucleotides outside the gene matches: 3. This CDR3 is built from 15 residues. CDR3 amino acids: CASRLDRAYNSPLHF. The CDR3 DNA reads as TGTGCCAGCAGACTGGACAGGGCCTATAATTCACCCCTCCACTTT.

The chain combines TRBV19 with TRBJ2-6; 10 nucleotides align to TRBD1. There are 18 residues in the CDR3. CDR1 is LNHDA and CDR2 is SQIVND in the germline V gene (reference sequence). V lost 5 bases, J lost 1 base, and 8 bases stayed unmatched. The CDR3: CASSVDRGRPSGANVLTF. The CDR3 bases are TGTGCCAGTAGTGTCGACAGGGGGCGCCCTTCTGGGGCCAACGTCCTGACTTTC.

The CDR3 nucleotides read TGCAGCGTTGGCGGCTTTGGGGGAGTAGCGGGCCCTTCCTCTGGGGCCAACGTCCTGACTTTC. Its protein product is CSVGGFGGVAGPSSGANVLTF. V usage is TRBV29-1 and J usage is TRBJ2-6, with TRBD2 matching over 7 bases. V trimming: 4 bases; J trimming: 0 bases; junction bases outside the gene matches: 21. The CDR3 has 21 residues. Germline CDR1 reads SQVTM; CDR2 reads ANQGSEA.

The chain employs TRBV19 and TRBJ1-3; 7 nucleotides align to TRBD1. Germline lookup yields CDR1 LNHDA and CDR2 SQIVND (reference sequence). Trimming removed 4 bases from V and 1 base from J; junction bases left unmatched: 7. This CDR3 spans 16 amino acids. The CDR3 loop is CASSSETGWSGNTIYF. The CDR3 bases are TGTGCCAGTAGTAGCGAGACAGGGTGGTCTGGAAACACCATATATTTT.

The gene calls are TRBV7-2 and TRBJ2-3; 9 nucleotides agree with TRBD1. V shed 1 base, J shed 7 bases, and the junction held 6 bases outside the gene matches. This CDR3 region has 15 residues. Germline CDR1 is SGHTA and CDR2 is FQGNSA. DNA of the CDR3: TGTGCCAGCAGCTTAGGGACAGGGGAAAGGAATACGCAGTATTTT. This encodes CASSLGTGERNTQYF.

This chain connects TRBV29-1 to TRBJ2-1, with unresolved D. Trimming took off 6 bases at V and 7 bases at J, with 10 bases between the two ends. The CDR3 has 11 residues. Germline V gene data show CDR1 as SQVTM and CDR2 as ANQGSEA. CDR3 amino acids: CSVERWNEQFF. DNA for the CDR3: TGCAGCGTAGAGCGATGGAATGAGCAGTTCTTC.

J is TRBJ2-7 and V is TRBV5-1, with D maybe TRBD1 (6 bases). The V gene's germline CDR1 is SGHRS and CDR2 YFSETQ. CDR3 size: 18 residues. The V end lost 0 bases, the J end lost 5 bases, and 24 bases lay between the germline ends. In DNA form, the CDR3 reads TGCGCCAGCAGCTTGGCCTGGGGGACACGATTGAGAAGCAACGAGCAGTACTTC. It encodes CASSLAWGTRLRSNEQYF.

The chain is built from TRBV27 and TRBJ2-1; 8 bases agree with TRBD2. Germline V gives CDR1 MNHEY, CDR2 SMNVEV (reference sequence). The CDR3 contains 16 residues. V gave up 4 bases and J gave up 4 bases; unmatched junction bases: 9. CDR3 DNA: TGTGCCAGCAGTTGGGCGGGGGGTCCACTGTACAATGAGCAGTTCTTC. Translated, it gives CASSWAGGPLYNEQFF.

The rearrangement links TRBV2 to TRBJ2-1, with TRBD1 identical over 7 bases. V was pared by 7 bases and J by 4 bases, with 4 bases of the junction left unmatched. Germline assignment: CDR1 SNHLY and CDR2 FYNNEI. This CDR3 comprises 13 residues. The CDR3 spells CASKGTAYNEQFF. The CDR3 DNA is TGTGCCAGCAAGGGGACAGCTTACAATGAGCAGTTCTTC.

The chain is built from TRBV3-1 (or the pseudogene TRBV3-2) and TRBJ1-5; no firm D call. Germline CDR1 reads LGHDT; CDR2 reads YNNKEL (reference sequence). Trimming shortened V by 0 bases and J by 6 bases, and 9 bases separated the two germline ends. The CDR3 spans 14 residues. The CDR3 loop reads CASSQDPQAQPQHF. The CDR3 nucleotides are TGTGCCAGCAGCCAAGACCCCCAGGCTCAGCCCCAGCATTTT.